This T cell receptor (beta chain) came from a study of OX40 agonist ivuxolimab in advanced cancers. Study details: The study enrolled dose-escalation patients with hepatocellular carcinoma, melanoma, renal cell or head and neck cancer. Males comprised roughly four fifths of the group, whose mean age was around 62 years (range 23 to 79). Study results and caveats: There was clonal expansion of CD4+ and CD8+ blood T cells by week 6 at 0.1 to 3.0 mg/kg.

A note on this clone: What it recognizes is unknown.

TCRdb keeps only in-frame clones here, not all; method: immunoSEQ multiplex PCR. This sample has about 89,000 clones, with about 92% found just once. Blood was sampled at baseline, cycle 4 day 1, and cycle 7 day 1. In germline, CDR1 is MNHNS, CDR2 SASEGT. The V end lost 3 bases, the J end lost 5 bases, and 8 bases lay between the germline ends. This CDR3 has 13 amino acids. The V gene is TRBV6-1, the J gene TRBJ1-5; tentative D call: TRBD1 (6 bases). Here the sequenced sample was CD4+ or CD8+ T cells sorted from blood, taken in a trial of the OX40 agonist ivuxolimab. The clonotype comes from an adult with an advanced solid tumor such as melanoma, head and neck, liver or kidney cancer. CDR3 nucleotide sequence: TGTGCCAGCAGTGAGAACAGGGATCAGCCCCAGCATTTT. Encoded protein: CASSENRDQPQHF.